One sample yielded the 10 T cell receptor beta chains listed below, sequenced in a study of cytomegalovirus exposure and HLA in healthy donors. The PCR had 60 Vbeta and 13 Jbeta primers. Data came from immunoSEQ multiplex PCR; TCRdb stores just in-frame clones and leaves some out. Altogether approximately 280,000 clones are present, 85% to 90% being singletons, with the ten largest covering roughly 2%. The sample was PBMCs. These receptors came from a young woman in good health and CMV-seronegative.

The DNA of the CDR3 is TGTGCCTCCCATGACTCCGTTAACACAGATACGCAGTATTTT. Translated, it gives CASHDSVNTDTQYF. This chain connects TRBV30 to TRBJ2-3; D gene unclear. There are 14 residues in the CDR3. Germline assignment: CDR1 GTSNPN and CDR2 SVGIG (reference sequence). The V end lost 7 bases, the J end lost 2 bases, and 16 bases lay between the germline ends.

The chain recombines TRBV6-1 with TRBJ2-7; possibly TRBD1 for D (6 bases). V was clipped by 2 bases and J by 2 bases, with 13 bases between them. Germline V CDR1 and CDR2: MNHNS, SASEGT. The length of the CDR3 is 15 residues. CDR3 protein: CASSESRGATYEQYF. CDR3 in DNA: TGTGCCAGCAGTGAAAGCAGGGGTGCTACCTACGAGCAGTACTTC.

The rearrangement joins TRBV27 to TRBJ2-6; D call uncertain. With 3 bases removed from V and 2 bases from J, the gap between germline ends came to 14 bases. The CDR3 has 17 amino acids. Germline lookup yields CDR1 MNHEY and CDR2 SMNVEV (reference sequence). The CDR3 region is CASSFFLGATGANVLTF. The CDR3, as DNA: TGTGCCAGCAGTTTTTTCCTGGGCGCGACTGGGGCCAACGTCCTGACTTTC.

This chain uses TRBV4-2 with TRBJ2-5; 9 nucleotides agree with TRBD1. Germline loops: CDR1 LGHNA, CDR2 YNFKEQ. V shed 3 bases, J shed 4 bases, and the junction held 9 bases outside the gene matches. The CDR3 consists of 16 residues. Here the CDR3 DNA reads TGTGCCAGCAGCCAGACACCGGGACAGGGAGGAGAGACCCAGTACTTC. The encoded protein is CASSQTPGQGGETQYF.

CDR3 sequence (DNA): TGTGCCAGCGCTAAAGAGGGGCAGGGGTGGGCCAGGAGAGACTATGGCTACACCTTC. Its protein is CASAKEGQGWARRDYGYTF. The chain links TRBV9 to TRBJ1-2; D might be TRBD1 (6 bases). The CDR3 sequence is 19 residues long. V shed 7 bases and J shed 3 bases, with 31 bases lying between them. In germline, CDR1 is SGDLS, CDR2 YYNGEE.

The CDR3 region has the DNA TGTGCCAGTGACGGCGGTGACTATGGCTACACCTTC. Translated: CASDGGDYGYTF. V gene TRBV19 combines with J gene TRBJ1-2; D gene unclear. The CDR3 runs 12 residues. V lost 8 bases and J lost 3, with 10 bases in between. Germline loops: CDR1 LNHDA, CDR2 SQIVND (reference sequence).

The rearrangement joins TRBV19 to TRBJ2-7, with TRBD1 matching 8 bases. The germline V gene has CDR1 LNHDA and CDR2 SQIVND (reference sequence). The CDR3 contains 17 residues. V was pared by 5 bases and J by 2 bases, with 14 bases of the junction left unmatched. The CDR3 here is CASSVLSFGQGAYEQYF. The DNA of the CDR3 is TGTGCCAGTAGTGTGCTTTCCTTCGGACAGGGAGCCTACGAGCAGTACTTC.

This clone was observed a few times. The rearrangement links TRBV6-5 to TRBJ1-2; D gene unclear. The CDR3 covers 15 residues. V dropped 0 bases and J dropped 2 bases, with 10 bases sitting between them. CDR1 is MNHEY, CDR2 SVGAGI, per germline. The CDR3 here is CASSYSLSGNYGYTF. In nucleotides, the CDR3 is TGTGCCAGCAGTTACTCGCTTAGCGGGAACTATGGCTACACCTTC.

In its sample, this clone was seen a few times. The same CDR3 can be traced to other DNA sequences in this sample. The chain has TRBV9 and TRBJ1-6; weak D call: TRBD1 (5 bases). The CDR3 is made up of 15 amino acids. Germline loops: CDR1 SGDLS, CDR2 YYNGEE. V lost 0 bases and J 4 bases, leaving 8 bases between the germline ends. The CDR3 sequence is CASSVGQLYNSPLHF. CDR3 in DNA: TGTGCCAGCAGCGTAGGACAGCTATATAATTCACCCCTCCACTTT.

This chain links TRBV29-1 with TRBJ2-2; tentative D call: TRBD2 (5 bases). The CDR3 extends over 14 amino acids. Looked up from germline, CDR1 is SQVTM and CDR2 is ANQGSEA. V was shortened by 1 base and J by 3 bases, with 9 bases between the two germline ends. The CDR3 reads CSVEASRYTGELFF. In DNA, the CDR3 is TGCAGCGTTGAAGCTAGCCGATACACCGGGGAGCTGTTTTTT.